This record concerns one T cell receptor (beta chain) sequence. This sample was taken from a study of blood T cell repertoires in COVID-19. Study details: The cDNA or gDNA used as material had been derived from T cells, B-cell-depleted T cells, or PBMCs.

Germline CDR1 is SEHNR and CDR2 is FQNEAQ (reference sequence). V lost 4 bases, J lost 6 bases, and 15 bases lay in between. CDR3 length equals 14 residues. The repertoire was sequenced with immunoSEQ multiplex PCR; TCRdb's copy has only in-frame clones and lacks some. The repertoire holds some 150,000 clones, with approximately 80% as singletons. This clonotype was obtained from a human donor in a cohort sampled during active COVID-19. The chain has TRBV7-9 and TRBJ1-2; D is undetermined. Sequences were obtained from peripheral blood. The CDR3 protein is CASSSYLGGDGYTF. In nucleotides, the CDR3 is TGTGCCAGCAGCTCCTACCTCGGCGGGGATGGCTACACCTTC.